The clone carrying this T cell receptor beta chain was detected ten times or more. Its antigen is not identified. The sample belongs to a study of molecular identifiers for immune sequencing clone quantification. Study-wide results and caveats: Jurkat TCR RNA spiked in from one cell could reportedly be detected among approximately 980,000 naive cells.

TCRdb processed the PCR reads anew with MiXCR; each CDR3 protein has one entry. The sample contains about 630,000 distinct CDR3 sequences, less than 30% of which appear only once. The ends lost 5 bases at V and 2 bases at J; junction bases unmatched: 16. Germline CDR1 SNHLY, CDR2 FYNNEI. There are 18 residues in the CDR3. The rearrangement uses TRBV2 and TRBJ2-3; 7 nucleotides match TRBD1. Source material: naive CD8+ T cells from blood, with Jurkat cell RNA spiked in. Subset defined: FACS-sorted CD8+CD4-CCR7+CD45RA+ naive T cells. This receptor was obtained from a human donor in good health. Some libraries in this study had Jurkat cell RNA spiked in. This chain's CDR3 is CASSSDWGQLRVTDTQYF. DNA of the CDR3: TGTGCCAGCAGTTCCGATTGGGGACAGCTTAGGGTCACAGATACGCAGTATTTT.